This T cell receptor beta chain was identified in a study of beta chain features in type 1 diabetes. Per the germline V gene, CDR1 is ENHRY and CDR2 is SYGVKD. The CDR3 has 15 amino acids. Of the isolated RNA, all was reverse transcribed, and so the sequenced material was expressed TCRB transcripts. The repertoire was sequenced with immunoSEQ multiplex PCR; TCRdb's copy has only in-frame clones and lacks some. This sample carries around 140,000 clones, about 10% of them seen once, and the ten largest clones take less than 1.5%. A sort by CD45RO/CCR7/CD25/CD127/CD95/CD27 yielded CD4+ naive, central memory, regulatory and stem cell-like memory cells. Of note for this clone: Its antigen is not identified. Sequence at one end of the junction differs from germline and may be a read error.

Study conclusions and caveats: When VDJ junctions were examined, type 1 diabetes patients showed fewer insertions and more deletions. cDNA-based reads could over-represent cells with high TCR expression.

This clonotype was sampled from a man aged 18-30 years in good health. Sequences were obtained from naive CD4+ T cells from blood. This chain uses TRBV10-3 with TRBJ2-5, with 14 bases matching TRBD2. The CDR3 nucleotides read TGTGCCAGCAGTCCGACTAGCGGGGGGGCCGAGACCCAGTACTTC. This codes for CASSPTSGGAETQYF.